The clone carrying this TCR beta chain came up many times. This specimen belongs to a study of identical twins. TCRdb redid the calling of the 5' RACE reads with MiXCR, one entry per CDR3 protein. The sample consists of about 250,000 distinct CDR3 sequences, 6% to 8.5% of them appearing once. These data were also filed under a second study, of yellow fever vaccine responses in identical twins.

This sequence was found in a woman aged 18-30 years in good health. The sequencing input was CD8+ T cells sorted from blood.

The CDR3 DNA reads TGCGCCAGCCGAACGGTGGGACGGGACTATGGCTACACCTTC. It encodes CASRTVGRDYGYTF. The chain recombines TRBV4-1 with TRBJ1-2; possibly TRBD1 for D (5 bases). Germline-derived CDR1 and CDR2 are MGHRA and YSYEKL. Trimming took off 8 bases at V and 3 bases at J, with 16 bases between the two ends. The CDR3 is made up of 14 amino acids.